The 2 T cell receptor beta chains below come from one sample, sequenced in a study of T cells in Graves' hyperthyroidism and ophthalmopathy. TCR beta CDR3 sequences were amplified from RNA transcripts. The HTBI set primed first-round TCR CDR3 RT-PCR. MiXCR, run by TCRdb on the multiplex PCR reads, gives a single entry per CDR3 protein. The repertoire holds hundreds of thousands of distinct CDR3 sequences, with less than 45% as singletons. The sequencing input was peripheral blood or thyroid tissue (not recorded which). These TCRs come from an adult man with Graves' disease, either hyperthyroidism or ophthalmopathy (not recorded which).

In its sample, this clonotype was seen many times. The gene calls are TRBV19 and TRBJ1-1; 8 nucleotides match TRBD1. Germline assignment: CDR1 LNHDA and CDR2 SQIVND (reference sequence). This CDR3 comprises 13 residues. The V and J ends lost 9 bases and 4 bases, in that order; junction bases with no gene match: 7. CDR3 DNA: TGTGCCAGCAGTCGCACAGGGGGCACTGAAGCTTTCTTT. As protein: CASSRTGGTEAFF.

The chain couples TRBV25-1 to TRBJ1-2, with D perhaps matching TRBD1 (5 bases). Trimming stripped 8 bases from V and 4 bases from J, with 14 bases between. Germline loops: CDR1 MGHDK, CDR2 SYGVNS. The CDR3 length is 13 residues. The CDR3 region has the DNA TGTGCCAGCTTAGGGGACGGTGCCTATGGCTACACCTTC. Translation: CASLGDGAYGYTF.